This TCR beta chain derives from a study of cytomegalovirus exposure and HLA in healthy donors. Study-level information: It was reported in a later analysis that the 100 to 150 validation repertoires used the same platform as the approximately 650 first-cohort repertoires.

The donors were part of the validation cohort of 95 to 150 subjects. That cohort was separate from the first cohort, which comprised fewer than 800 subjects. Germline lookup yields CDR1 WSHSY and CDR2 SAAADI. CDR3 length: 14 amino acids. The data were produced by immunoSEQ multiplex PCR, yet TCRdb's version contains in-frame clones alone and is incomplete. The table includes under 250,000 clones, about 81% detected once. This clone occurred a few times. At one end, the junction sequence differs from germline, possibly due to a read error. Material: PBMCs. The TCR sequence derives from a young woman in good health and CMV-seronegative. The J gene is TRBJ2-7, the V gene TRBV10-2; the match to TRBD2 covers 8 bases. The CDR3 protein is CASLAVRGSGRTNF. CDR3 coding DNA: TGCGCCAGCCTGGCGGTGAGGGGGAGCGGGAGAACCAACTTC.